This TCR beta chain appears in the sequencing data of a study of CD8+ T cells in alopecia areata. Study-wide context: Scoring of treated patients' severity used the percentage of affected scalp area. Overall study findings and caveats: Compared with normal scalp, lesional scalp had higher clonality and more expanded CD8+ clones.

As for this clone: The antigen is not known.

TCR sequencing used cDNA made by reverse transcription of extracted RNA. Using immunoSEQ multiplex PCR, the repertoire was profiled, and TCRdb retains in-frame clones only, with some absent. The data show roughly 220,000 clones, approximately 72% seen once. Treatment noted: oral pan-JAK inhibitor, 5-10 mg twice daily. This CDR3 is 14 amino acids long. CDR1 KGHSH and CDR2 LQKENI come from the germline V gene. The germline V and J ends were trimmed by 8 bases and 0 bases, with 11 bases remaining between them. The receptor's source is a human donor with alopecia areata. The V gene is TRBV18, the J gene TRBJ2-1, with D maybe TRBD2 (5 bases). The sample here was CD4+ T cells sorted from blood, taken around week 44, from a patient treated with tofacitinib. This CDR3 is CASRTGNSYNEQFF. Here the CDR3 DNA reads TGTGCCAGCAGAACGGGAAACTCCTACAATGAGCAGTTCTTC. The full variable domain, rest sourced from reference TRBV18 and TRBJ2-1, is NAGVMQNPRHLVRRRGQEARLRCSPMKGHSHVYWYRQLPEEGLKFMVYLQKENIIDESGMPKERFSAEFPKEGPSILRIQQVVRGDSAAYFCASRTGNSYNEQFFGPGTRLTVL.